A single sample is the source of the 18 T cell receptor beta chains below, sequenced in a study of CD8+ T cells in alopecia areata. Investigators isolated RNA and reverse transcribed it into cDNA to act as the sequencing template. TCRdb's table, derived via immunoSEQ multiplex PCR, lists solely in-frame clones and lacks some. Here the sample spans 90,000 to 100,000 clones, 41% being singletons. Specimen: CD4+ T cells sorted from blood. These receptors came from a human donor with alopecia areata.

The V call is TRBV5-1, the J call TRBJ2-6; D is undetermined. CDR3 length equals 16 residues. The germline gives CDR1 SGHRS, CDR2 YFSETQ. V was trimmed by 0 bases and J by 0 bases, leaving 7 bases between them. The chain's CDR3 is CASSLEWVSGANVLTF. In DNA, the CDR3 is TGCGCCAGCAGCTTGGAGTGGGTCTCTGGGGCCAACGTCCTGACTTTC.

The chain couples TRBV5-1 to TRBJ2-7; D may be TRBD1 (7 bases). Per the germline V gene, CDR1 is SGHRS and CDR2 is YFSETQ. The V end was cut by 0 bases, the J end by 2 bases, with 12 bases between. The CDR3 loop spans 15 amino acids. The CDR3 DNA sequence: TGCGCCAGCAGCTTGGGGAGGGGGCAAACCTACGAGCAGTACTTC. It yields the protein CASSLGRGQTYEQYF.

CDR3 protein: CASSLAGTSGGLSYEQYF. The CDR3 DNA reads TGTGCCAGCAGCTTAGCGGGTACTAGCGGGGGGCTCTCCTACGAGCAGTACTTC. This rearrangement joins TRBV7-9 to TRBJ2-7; TRBD2 aligns across 12 bases. V lost 0 bases, J lost 0 bases, and 6 bases stayed unmatched. Germline assignment: CDR1 SEHNR and CDR2 FQNEAQ (reference sequence). This CDR3 region has 18 residues.

This chain uses TRBV5-1 with TRBJ2-5; D remains unclear. This CDR3 has 15 amino acids. In germline, CDR1 is SGHRS, CDR2 YFSETQ. Deletions cut 1 base from V and 5 bases from J, with 15 bases between. Here the CDR3 reads CASSLIGIFWETQYF. For the CDR3, the DNA is TGCGCCAGCAGCTTGATTGGAATTTTCTGGGAGACCCAGTACTTC.

The chain has TRBV28 and TRBJ2-1; 7 bases are a match to TRBD1. The CDR3 covers 12 residues. J lost 8 bases, V lost 4 bases, and 2 bases had no gene match. Germline V gene lookup returns CDR1 MDHEN and CDR2 SYDVKM. CDR3 in DNA: TGTGCCAGCAGTTCTACAGGGGATGAGCAGTTCTTC. Residues: CASSSTGDEQFF. The full variable domain, rest sourced from reference TRBV28 and TRBJ2-1, is DVKVTQSSRYLVKRTGEKVFLECVQDMDHENMFWYRQDPGLGLRLIYFSYDVKMKEKGDIPEGYSVSREKKERFSLILESASTNQTSMYLCASSSTGDEQFFGPGTRLTVL.

This clone was counted a few times. This chain links TRBV29-1 with TRBJ2-1; 9 nucleotides match TRBD1. CDR3 length: 13 amino acids. V shed 6 bases and J 6 bases; nucleotides not matched to a gene: 6. Germline assignment: CDR1 SQVTM and CDR2 ANQGSEA. Written as DNA, the CDR3 is TGCAGCGTGCACAAGGACAGGGGCAATGAGCAGTTCTTC. This encodes CSVHKDRGNEQFF.

The genes are TRBV27 and TRBJ2-4; D is unclear. The germline V gene encodes CDR1 MNHEY and CDR2 SMNVEV (reference sequence). The V gene lost 5 bases and the J gene lost 1 base, with 15 bases spanning the gap. This CDR3 is built from 16 residues. CDR3 sequence: CASSPGQVGAKNIQYF. The DNA of the CDR3 is TGTGCCAGCAGTCCGGGCCAGGTGGGGGCCAAAAACATTCAGTACTTC.

The V call is TRBV30, the J call TRBJ2-3; D is unresolved. The V gene's germline CDR1 is GTSNPN and CDR2 SVGIG (reference sequence). V was clipped by 2 bases and J by 4 bases, with 10 bases between them. The CDR3 covers 13 residues. CDR3 sequence reads: CAWSLGRPDTQYF. CDR3 sequence (DNA): TGTGCCTGGAGTTTGGGCAGGCCAGATACGCAGTATTTT. The whole variable domain, filled in from reference TRBV30 and TRBJ2-3, reads SQTIHQWPATLVQPVGSPLSLECTVEGTSNPNLYWYRQAAGRGLQLLFYSVGIGQISSEVPQNLSASRPQDRQFILSSKKLLLSDSGFYLCAWSLGRPDTQYFGPGTRLTVL.

The rearrangement links TRBV30 to TRBJ2-3, with 10 bases fitting TRBD2. The CDR3 is made up of 17 amino acids. Losses at the gene ends were 4 bases for V and 2 bases for J; bases not matched to a gene: 12. The germline CDR1 and CDR2 sequences are GTSNPN and SVGIG (reference sequence). DNA of the CDR3: TGTGCCTGGACCCTACCCCGTCTAGCGGGGGTCACAGATACGCAGTATTTT. Its translation: CAWTLPRLAGVTDTQYF.

The CDR3 region is CAWRPQGARGGYTF. The CDR3 region has the DNA TGTGCCTGGAGACCACAGGGGGCGCGAGGTGGCTACACCTTC. The chain employs TRBV30 and TRBJ1-2; 9 bases align to TRBD1. Germline assignment: CDR1 GTSNPN and CDR2 SVGIG (reference sequence). V lost 3 bases and J lost 7; bases outside the gene matches: 9. This CDR3 has 14 residues.

The chain carries TRBV23-1 and TRBJ2-3; D might be TRBD2 (5 bases). TRBV23-1 is an ORF, with its function uncertain. The V end lost 7 bases, the J end lost 0 bases, and 14 bases lay between the germline ends. There are 15 residues in the CDR3. CDR3 in amino acids: CASTEDGKSTDTQYF. The CDR3 bases are TGCGCCAGCACCGAAGACGGGAAGAGCACAGATACGCAGTATTTT.

Only a few counts were recorded for this clone. The rearrangement links TRBV7-2 to TRBJ2-3, with TRBD2 as a possible D gene (6 bases). Germline V gene data show CDR1 as SGHTA and CDR2 as FQGNSA. The V end lost 0 bases, the J end lost 2 bases, and 9 bases lay between the germline ends. The CDR3 runs to 15 residues. In DNA, the CDR3 is TGTGCCAGCAGCTTAGCGAGGACTACCACAGATACGCAGTATTTT. Protein sequence: CASSLARTTTDTQYF.

The rearrangement uses TRBV27 and TRBJ2-7; 8 nucleotides line up with TRBD2. V was pared by 2 bases and J by 4 bases, with 7 bases of the junction left unmatched. Germline loops: CDR1 MNHEY, CDR2 SMNVEV (reference sequence). This CDR3 has 15 amino acids. CDR3: CASSLTGLAWYEQYF. The DNA of the CDR3 is TGTGCCAGCAGTTTAACAGGACTAGCTTGGTACGAGCAGTACTTC.

The chain is built from TRBV28 and TRBJ2-1; D may correspond to TRBD1 or TRBD2 (6 bases each). Trimming pared 5 bases from V and 8 bases from J, leaving 22 bases between. The CDR3 covers 16 residues. Germline V lookup: CDR1 MDHEN, CDR2 SYDVKM. The DNA of the CDR3 is TGTGCCAGCAGTCCACTGGGGGGCCGAGGTAGACATGAGCAGTTCTTC. Residues: CASSPLGGRGRHEQFF.

This chain links TRBV10-2 with TRBJ2-7, with D uncertain. The CDR3 covers 14 residues. Germline CDR1 reads WSHSY; CDR2 reads SAAADI. Trimming took off 4 bases at V and 7 bases at J, with 17 bases between the two ends. In DNA, the CDR3 is TGCGCCAGCAGTGTAACAACGCCCAGTTGGGAGCAGTACTTC. Its protein product is CASSVTTPSWEQYF.

This clone was observed many times. This rearrangement joins TRBV4-2 to TRBJ2-1; D is possibly TRBD2 (5 bases). V lost 2 bases, J lost 8 bases, and 10 bases lay in between. CDR3 length: 13 amino acids. The germline V gene encodes CDR1 LGHNA and CDR2 YNFKEQ. Here the CDR3 DNA reads TGTGCCAGCAGCCAACCCTCGCGGGATGAGCAGTTCTTC. The encoded protein is CASSQPSRDEQFF.

The V gene is TRBV7-9, the J gene TRBJ2-5, with TRBD2 matching over 8 bases. CDR1 is SEHNR and CDR2 is FQNEAQ in the germline V gene (reference sequence). With 5 bases clipped from V and 2 bases from J, the junction kept 10 bases outside the gene matches. The CDR3 runs to 16 residues. In DNA, the CDR3 is TGTGCCAGCAGCCCCCAGAGCGGGGGACCTCAAGAGACCCAGTACTTC. This translates into CASSPQSGGPQETQYF.

The rearrangement links TRBV29-1 to TRBJ2-1; 7 positions agree with TRBD1. The ends lost 5 bases at V and 0 bases at J; junction bases unmatched: 4. Germline-derived CDR1 and CDR2 are SQVTM and ANQGSEA. This CDR3 has 14 amino acids. The CDR3: CSVHHRGSYNEQFF. The CDR3 region has the DNA TGCAGCGTTCATCACAGGGGCTCCTACAATGAGCAGTTCTTC.